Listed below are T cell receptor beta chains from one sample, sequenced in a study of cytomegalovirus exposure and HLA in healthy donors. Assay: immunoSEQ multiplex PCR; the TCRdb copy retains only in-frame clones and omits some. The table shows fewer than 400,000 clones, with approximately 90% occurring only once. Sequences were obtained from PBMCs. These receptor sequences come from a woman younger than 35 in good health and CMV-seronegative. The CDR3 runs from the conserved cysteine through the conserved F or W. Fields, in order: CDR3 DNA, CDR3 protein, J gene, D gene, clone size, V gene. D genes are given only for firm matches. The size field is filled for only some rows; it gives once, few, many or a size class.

TGTGCCAGCAGCTTGGGACAGCCCTCGCTCAATCAGCCCCAGCATTTT CASSLGQPSLNQPQHF TRBJ1-5 TRBD1 - TRBV7-6
TGCGCCAGCAGCCAAAGAGTGAGCGGGGAGTTCACAGATACGCAGTATTTT CASSQRVSGEFTDTQYF TRBJ2-3 TRBD2 - TRBV4-3
TGTGGATCAGGACCGAATCCGGGACTAGCGGGACTGGGGCGGTCGGGGGAGCAGTACTTC CGSGPNPGLAGLGRSGEQYF TRBJ2-7 TRBD2 - TRBV11-3
TGTGCCAGCAGTTTGGGTGGGGGGGCAGATACGCAGTATTTT CASSLGGGADTQYF TRBJ2-3 TRBD2 - TRBV27
TGTGCCAGCAGCCCGAGGACAGGGGGGAATCAGCCCCAGCATTTT CASSPRTGGNQPQHF TRBJ1-5 TRBD1 - TRBV7-2
TGTGCCAGCAGTTACCTGACAGGGCAGTCTCCCTACGAGCAGTACTTC CASSYLTGQSPYEQYF TRBJ2-7 TRBD1 - TRBV6-5
TGTGCCAGCAGGGACTTATACTACGAGCAGTACTTC CASRDLYYEQYF TRBJ2-7 - - TRBV28
TGCAGCGTTAAGGTGGGCCCCGAGATAGCCAAAAACATTCAGTACTTC CSVKVGPEIAKNIQYF TRBJ2-4 - - TRBV29-1
TGTGCCAGCAGCGCACTAGCGGGAGACGGCAATGAGCAGTTCTTC CASSALAGDGNEQFF TRBJ2-1 TRBD2 - TRBV9
TGTGCCAGCAGGGCTGGGACTAGCTCGGGCAATGAGCAGTTCTTC CASRAGTSSGNEQFF TRBJ2-1 TRBD2 - TRBV6-5
TGTGCCAGCAGCCAAGGACAGGTTCCCTACGAGCAGTACTTC CASSQGQVPYEQYF TRBJ2-7 TRBD1 - TRBV7-2
TGTGCCAGCAGCTTAGAGGGTGAGGGTACGCAGACCCAGTACTTC CASSLEGEGTQTQYF TRBJ2-5 - - TRBV9
TGTGCCAGCAGTGAAGCGCCAGGGGCAGGGGCGGCTTCGCGGCCGGAGACCCAGTACTTC CASSEAPGAGAASRPETQYF TRBJ2-5 - - TRBV6-1
TGTGCCAGCAGAATCGGGACAGGGTACAATGAGCAGTTCTTC CASRIGTGYNEQFF TRBJ2-1 TRBD1 - TRBV28
TGCGCCAGCAGACCCCTAGCGGGAGGAACGGGTGAGCAGTTCTTC CASRPLAGGTGEQFF TRBJ2-1 TRBD2 - TRBV5-1
TGTGCCAGCAGGGCTAGCGGGAACACAGATACGCAGTATTTT CASRASGNTDTQYF TRBJ2-3 TRBD2 - TRBV2
TGTGCCAGCAGCGATAGCGGGAGGGTGAAAGACGAGCAGTACTTC CASSDSGRVKDEQYF TRBJ2-7 TRBD2 - TRBV28
TGTGCCAGCAGTCAATACGAGGACAGAAGCAGCACAGATACGCAGTATTTT CASSQYEDRSSTDTQYF TRBJ2-3 - - TRBV7-2
TGTGCCAGCAGGATTTTTACGGGGACAGAGGGGACCCAGTACTTC CASRIFTGTEGTQYF TRBJ2-5 TRBD1 - TRBV2
TGTGCCAGCAGTTTCGACAGTTCCTACGAGCAGTACTTC CASSFDSSYEQYF TRBJ2-7 - - TRBV28
TGTGCCAGCAGTGAAGGGACACCGTATACCTTC CASSEGTPYTF TRBJ1-2 - - TRBV6-1
TGTGCCAGCAGCTCCCCTAGCGGGAGGGCCAAGTACTTC CASSSPSGRAKYF TRBJ2-7 TRBD2 - TRBV7-2
TGTGCCAGCAGTTGGGAGTCTAGCTCCTACAATGAGCAGTTCTTC CASSWESSSYNEQFF TRBJ2-1 - - TRBV6-6
TGTGCCAGCACCCTTACGGGGGGGAAGACCCAGTACTTC CASTLTGGKTQYF TRBJ2-5 TRBD2 once TRBV6-5
TGTGCCAGCAGTTTAAGGCTAGCGGGAGTAGCCGGGGAGCTGTTTTTT CASSLRLAGVAGELFF TRBJ2-2 TRBD2 - TRBV27
TGTGCCTGGAGTGTGGAGGGTCGGGACACCATATATTTT CAWSVEGRDTIYF TRBJ1-3 - few TRBV30
TGTGCCAGCAGTCCACAGGGCGTCGGCGGCAATCAGCCCCAGCATTTT CASSPQGVGGNQPQHF TRBJ1-5 - - TRBV25-1
TGTGCCAGCAGGGAAGGACAGGGGGCGCGCGACGAGCAGTACTTC CASREGQGARDEQYF TRBJ2-7 TRBD1 - TRBV27
TGTGCCAGCAGTGATCCCCGGGACAGCCTCTCTTTTACTCTCTCCTACGAGCAGTACTTC CASSDPRDSLSFTLSYEQYF TRBJ2-7 TRBD1 - TRBV2
TGTGCCAGCAGCGTAGACCTCGGTCAGCCCCAGCATTTT CASSVDLGQPQHF TRBJ1-5 - - TRBV9
TGTGCCACCAGCAGAGGGGAGGTCTCCACCAGGAATCAGCCCCAGCATTTT CATSRGEVSTRNQPQHF TRBJ1-5 - - TRBV15
TGTGCCAGCAGCCTAGGGGGAGGGGACTCCTACGAGCAGTACTTC CASSLGGGDSYEQYF TRBJ2-7 - - TRBV11-3
TGTGCCAGCAGTTACACCGGGACTAGCGGGACCAATGAGCAGTTCTTC CASSYTGTSGTNEQFF TRBJ2-1 TRBD2 - TRBV6-5
TGTGCCAGCAGTCCCTGGACTAGCGGGAGGGATACGCAGTATTTT CASSPWTSGRDTQYF TRBJ2-3 TRBD2 - TRBV6-5
TGTGCCAGCAGCTTATTTCCGGGAGGGGCTAGCACAGATACGCAGTATTTT CASSLFPGGASTDTQYF TRBJ2-3 TRBD2 - TRBV7-2
TGTGCCAGCAGCTTCTCAGGTGGACAGGGGGTATACACCATATATTTT CASSFSGGQGVYTIYF TRBJ1-3 TRBD1 - TRBV13
TGCGCCAGCAGCTTCGAAACAGGATACCCTATAGAGCAGTACTTC CASSFETGYPIEQYF TRBJ2-7 - - TRBV5-1
TGTGCCAGCAGCTTAATGGGCCAAATAACCGGGGAGCTGTTTTTT CASSLMGQITGELFF TRBJ2-2 - - TRBV7-3
TGTGCCAGCAGTGCAACCGGGACAGCAAGCCGCTTCTCTGGAAACACCATATATTTT CASSATGTASRFSGNTIYF TRBJ1-3 TRBD1 - TRBV2
TGTGCCAGCAGCCGGGACAGGGTGGACTTGTTCATGAACACTGAAGCTTTCTTT CASSRDRVDLFMNTEAFF TRBJ1-1 TRBD1 - TRBV28
TGTGCCAGCAGCCCTAATAGCGGGAGGTACTCCTACAATGAGCAGTTCTTC CASSPNSGRYSYNEQFF TRBJ2-1 TRBD2 once TRBV5-4
TGTGCCAGCAGCCCCCTTGGACGCTCTCTAGCGGACGAGCAGTTCTTC CASSPLGRSLADEQFF TRBJ2-1 TRBD2 - TRBV5-6
TGCGCCAGCAGCCGCCCCGGGGGAGGCCACAATCAGCCCCAGCATTTT CASSRPGGGHNQPQHF TRBJ1-5 - - TRBV4-1
TGTGCCAGTAGTATAGATGGACCCCAACTCCTCGCGGGATACAATGAGCAGTTCTTC CASSIDGPQLLAGYNEQFF TRBJ2-1 - - TRBV19
TGTGCCAGCAGCCTGGACAGGGGGCTGGGGGAGCAGTACTTC CASSLDRGLGEQYF TRBJ2-7 TRBD1 - TRBV7-9
TGTGCCAGTGTCTCGAGCGGGATAGGGACCGGGGAGCTGTTTTTT CASVSSGIGTGELFF TRBJ2-2 TRBD2 - TRBV19
TGTGCCAGCAGCCAGGGACAGACCTACTACGAGCAGTACTTC CASSQGQTYYEQYF TRBJ2-7 TRBD1 - TRBV11-2
TGTGCCAGCAGTGATCCCCCGGGGACTAGCGGTTCCATCTACGAGCAGTACTTC CASSDPPGTSGSIYEQYF TRBJ2-7 TRBD2 - TRBV6-1
TGTGCCAGCAGTGGGACTCTTACAGGGGGCACTGAAGCTTTCTTT CASSGTLTGGTEAFF TRBJ1-1 TRBD1 - TRBV2
TGCAGCGTTGTCTGGGGGACTAGCGGGAGCTATGAGCAGTTCTTC CSVVWGTSGSYEQFF TRBJ2-1 TRBD2 - TRBV29-1
TGTGCCAGCAGCTTATTAGGGCGGGGTTCCTACGAGCAGTACTTC CASSLLGRGSYEQYF TRBJ2-7 - - TRBV7-2
TGTGCCAGCAGTGCGCAGCCCGGAGGTACTAATGAAAAACTGTTTTTT CASSAQPGGTNEKLFF TRBJ1-4 - - TRBV6-1
TGTGCCAGCTCCTTCCCCGCACGGGAGACCCAGTACTTC CASSFPARETQYF TRBJ2-5 - - TRBV18
TGCGCCAGCAGCTGGGGACAGGGGGTCACTGAAGCTTTCTTT CASSWGQGVTEAFF TRBJ1-1 TRBD1 - TRBV5-1